This is a list of T cell receptor beta chains from one sample in a study of human T cells and chemical hapten exposure. TCRdb re-analysed the 5' RACE reads in MiXCR, keeping a single row per CDR3 protein. Counted here are tens of thousands of distinct CDR3 sequences, more than 7.5% occurring once; the ten biggest clones make up 2% to 2.5%. These receptors were collected from a male donor in good health. Each CDR3 is given with its conserved first and last residue. The order of the fields is V gene, CDR3 protein.

TRBV9 | CASSAENRLSLNDEQFF
TRBV12-3/TRBV12-4 | CASSLYLLQGGGYGYTF
TRBV12-3/TRBV12-4 | CASRQGSGTQYF
TRBV7-2 | CASSLASTGATEAFF
TRBV5-5 | CASSLGTSGLFSTDTQYF
TRBV4-1 | CASRDGGSDTQYF
TRBV6-5 | CASSSDGRNTEAFF
TRBV12-3/TRBV12-4 | CASSLRDLNTEAFF
TRBV27 | CASTPSIYGYTF
TRBV29-1 | CSVYGGYAGDTQYF
TRBV29-1 | CSVLRAGKNIQYF
TRBV11-2 | CASSSFFRGPYTGELFF
TRBV10-3 | CAISKARGQVEAFF
TRBV6-5 | CASSYSIGTEAFF
TRBV7-9 | CASSFTGAPENTGELFF
TRBV5-1 | CASSFLSEQFF
TRBV3-1 | CASSQVRPDANTGELFF
TRBV7-2 | CASSLGFGSSLNGYTF
TRBV20-1 | CSARPPTSGRGLAKNIQYF
TRBV6-2/TRBV6-3 | CASSYVVAGGPSTDTQYF
TRBV7-2 | CASSLASGGGSYEQYF
TRBV11-2 | CASSPTGLDYGYTF
TRBV2 | CASLGGPSEAFF
TRBV7-2 | CASSQSGSSYNEQFF
TRBV6-1 | CASSARTGNTEAFF
TRBV29-1 | CSVETNTEAFF
TRBV5-5 | CASSPSPTGGVSNQPQHF
TRBV3-1 | CSGGERTDTQYF
TRBV20-1 | CSALDRSTEAFF
TRBV12-3/TRBV12-4 | CASSFSTAYSYNSPLHF
TRBV11-2 | CASSYPSRDRGLANYGYTF
TRBV6-5 | CASNTRGGVYNEQFF